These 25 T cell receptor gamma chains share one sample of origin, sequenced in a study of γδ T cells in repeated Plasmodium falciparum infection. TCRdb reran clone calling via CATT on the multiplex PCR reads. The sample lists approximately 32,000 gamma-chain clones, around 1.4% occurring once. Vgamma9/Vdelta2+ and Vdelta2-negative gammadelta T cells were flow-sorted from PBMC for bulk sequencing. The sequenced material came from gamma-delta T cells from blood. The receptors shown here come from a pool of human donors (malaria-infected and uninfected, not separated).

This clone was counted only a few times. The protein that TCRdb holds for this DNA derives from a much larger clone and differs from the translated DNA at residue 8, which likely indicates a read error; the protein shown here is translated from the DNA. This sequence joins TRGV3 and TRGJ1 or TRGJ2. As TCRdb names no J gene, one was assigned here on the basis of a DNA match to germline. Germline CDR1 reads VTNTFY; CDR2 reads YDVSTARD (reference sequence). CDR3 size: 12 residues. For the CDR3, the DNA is TGTGCCACCTGGCCCAATTATCATAAGAAACTCTTT. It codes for CATWPNYHKKLF.

The CDR3 here is CAFLFKKLF. DNA for the CDR3: TGTGCCTTCTTATTTAAGAAACTCTTT. The chain couples TRGV8 to TRGJ1 or TRGJ2. TCRdb records no J gene; here it was assigned by comparing the DNA to germline. The trim removed 12 bases at V and 9 bases at J, leaving 8 bases unmatched. Germline V gives CDR1 VENAVY, CDR2 YDSYNSRV. This CDR3 comprises 9 residues.

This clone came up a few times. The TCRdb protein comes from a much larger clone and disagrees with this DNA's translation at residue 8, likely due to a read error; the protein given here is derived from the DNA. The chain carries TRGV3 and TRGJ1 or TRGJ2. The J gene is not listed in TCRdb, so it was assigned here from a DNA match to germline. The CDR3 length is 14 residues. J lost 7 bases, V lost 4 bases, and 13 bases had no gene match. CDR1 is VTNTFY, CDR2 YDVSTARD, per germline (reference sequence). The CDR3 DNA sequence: TGTGCCACCTGGGAAAGGCCCCCGAGGTATAAGAAACTCTTT. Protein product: CATWERPPRYKKLF.

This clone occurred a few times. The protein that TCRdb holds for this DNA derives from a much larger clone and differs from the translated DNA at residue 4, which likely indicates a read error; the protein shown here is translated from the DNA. The chain's CDR3 is CATRDKDKKLF. DNA of the CDR3: TGTGCCACCCGGGATAAGGATAAGAAACTCTTT. This chain connects TRGV4 to TRGJ1 or TRGJ2. The J gene, absent from TCRdb, was called here by matching the DNA to germline. The CDR3 has 11 residues. Germline-derived CDR1 and CDR2 are EGSTGY and YDSYTSSV.

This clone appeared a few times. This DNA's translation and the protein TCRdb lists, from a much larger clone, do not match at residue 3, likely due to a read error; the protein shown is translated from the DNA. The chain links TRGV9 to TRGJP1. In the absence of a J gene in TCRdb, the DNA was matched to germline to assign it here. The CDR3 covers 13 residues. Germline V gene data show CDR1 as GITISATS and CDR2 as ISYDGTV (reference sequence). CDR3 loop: CASWEVRGRFKIF. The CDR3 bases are TGTGCCTCGTGGGAGGTGCGGGGGCGGTTCAAGATATTT.

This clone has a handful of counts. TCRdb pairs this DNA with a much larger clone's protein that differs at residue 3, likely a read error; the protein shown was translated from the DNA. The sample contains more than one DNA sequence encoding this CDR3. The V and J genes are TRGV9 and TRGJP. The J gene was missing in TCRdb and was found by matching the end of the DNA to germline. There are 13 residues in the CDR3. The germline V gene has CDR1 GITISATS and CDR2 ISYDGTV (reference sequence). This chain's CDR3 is CASFELGKKIKVF. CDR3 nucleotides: TGTGCCTCGTTCGAGTTGGGCAAAAAGATCAAGGTATTT.

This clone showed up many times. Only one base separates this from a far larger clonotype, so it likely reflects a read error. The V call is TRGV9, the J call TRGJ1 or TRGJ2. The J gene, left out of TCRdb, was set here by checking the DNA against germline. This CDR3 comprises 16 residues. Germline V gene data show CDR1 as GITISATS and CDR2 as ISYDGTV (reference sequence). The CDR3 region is CALWEVQALLIYKKLF. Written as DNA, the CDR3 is TGCGCCTTGTGGGAGGTGCAGGCCCTCCTTATTTATAAGAAACTCTTT.

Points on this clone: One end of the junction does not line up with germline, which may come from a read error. CDR3 nucleotides: TGCGCGAGTTGGGCAAAAAAAATCAAGGTATTT. It is translated as CASWAKKIKVF. The chain couples TRGV9 to TRGJP. The J gene is not listed in TCRdb, so it was assigned here from a DNA match to germline. The length of the CDR3 is 11 residues. Germline V gene lookup returns CDR1 GITISATS and CDR2 ISYDGTV (reference sequence).

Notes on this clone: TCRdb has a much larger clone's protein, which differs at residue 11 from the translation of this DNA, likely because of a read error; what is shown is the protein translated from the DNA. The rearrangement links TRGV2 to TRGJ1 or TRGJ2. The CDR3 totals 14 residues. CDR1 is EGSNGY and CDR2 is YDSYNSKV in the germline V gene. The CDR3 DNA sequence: TGTGCCACCTGGGACGGATTAACGCATTATAATAAACTCTTT. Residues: CATWDGLTHYNKLF.

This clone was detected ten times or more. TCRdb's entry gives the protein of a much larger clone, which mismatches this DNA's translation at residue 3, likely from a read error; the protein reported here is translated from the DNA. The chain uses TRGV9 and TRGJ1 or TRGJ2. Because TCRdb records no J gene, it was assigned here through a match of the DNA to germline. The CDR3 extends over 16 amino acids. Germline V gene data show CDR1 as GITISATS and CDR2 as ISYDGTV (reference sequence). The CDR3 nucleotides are TGTGCCTCGTGGGAGGTGCAGGGGGTGACTTATTATAAGAAACTCTTT. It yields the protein CASWEVQGVTYYKKLF.

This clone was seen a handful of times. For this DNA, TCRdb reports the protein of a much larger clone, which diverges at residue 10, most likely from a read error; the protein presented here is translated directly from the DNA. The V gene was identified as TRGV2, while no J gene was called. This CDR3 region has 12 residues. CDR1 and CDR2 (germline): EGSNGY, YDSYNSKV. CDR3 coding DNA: TGTGCCACCTGGGACGTGGGCTATAAGGAACTCTTT. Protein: CATWDVGYKELF.

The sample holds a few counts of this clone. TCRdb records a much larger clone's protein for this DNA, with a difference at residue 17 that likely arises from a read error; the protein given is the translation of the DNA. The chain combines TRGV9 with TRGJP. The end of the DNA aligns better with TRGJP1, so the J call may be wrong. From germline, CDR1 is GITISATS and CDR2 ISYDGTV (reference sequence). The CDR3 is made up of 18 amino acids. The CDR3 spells CALWEVPSQELGKKIKIF. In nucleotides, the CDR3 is TGTGCCTTGTGGGAGGTACCCTCGCAAGAGTTGGGCAAAAAAATCAAGATATTT.

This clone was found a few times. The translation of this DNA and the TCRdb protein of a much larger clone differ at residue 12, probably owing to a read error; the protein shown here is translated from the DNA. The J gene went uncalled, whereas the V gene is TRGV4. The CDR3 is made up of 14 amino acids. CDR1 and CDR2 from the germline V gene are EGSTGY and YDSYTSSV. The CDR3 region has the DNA TGTGCCACCTGGGATCTTCCTTATTATTATAAGATACTCTTT. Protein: CATWDLPYYYKILF.

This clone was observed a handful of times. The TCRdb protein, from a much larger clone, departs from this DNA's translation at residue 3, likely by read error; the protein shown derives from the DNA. CDR3 protein: CASWDNLNGLGKKIKVF. CDR3 coding DNA: TGTGCCTCGTGGGATAACCTAAACGGGTTGGGCAAAAAAATCAAGGTATTT. The chain couples TRGV9 to TRGJP. No J gene is reported in TCRdb; it was inferred here by comparing the DNA with germline. The CDR3 is 17 residues long. Germline V CDR1 and CDR2: GITISATS, ISYDGTV (reference sequence).

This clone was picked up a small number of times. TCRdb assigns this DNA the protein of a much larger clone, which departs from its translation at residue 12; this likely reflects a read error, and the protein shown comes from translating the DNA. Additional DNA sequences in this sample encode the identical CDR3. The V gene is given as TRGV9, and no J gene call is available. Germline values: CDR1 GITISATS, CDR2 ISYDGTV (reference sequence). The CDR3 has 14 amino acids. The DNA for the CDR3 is TGTGCCTTGTGGGAGGTGCAGAGGGGATATAAGAGACTCTTT. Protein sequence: CALWEVQRGYKRLF.

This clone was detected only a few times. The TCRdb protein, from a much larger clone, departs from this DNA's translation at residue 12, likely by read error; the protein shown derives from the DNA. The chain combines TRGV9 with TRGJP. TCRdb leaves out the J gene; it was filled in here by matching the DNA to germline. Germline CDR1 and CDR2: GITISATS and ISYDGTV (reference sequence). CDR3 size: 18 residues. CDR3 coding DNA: TGTGCCTTGTGGGACCAGGGCGCTTTTGGGTTGGACAAAAAAATCAAGGTATTT. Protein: CALWDQGAFGLDKKIKVF.

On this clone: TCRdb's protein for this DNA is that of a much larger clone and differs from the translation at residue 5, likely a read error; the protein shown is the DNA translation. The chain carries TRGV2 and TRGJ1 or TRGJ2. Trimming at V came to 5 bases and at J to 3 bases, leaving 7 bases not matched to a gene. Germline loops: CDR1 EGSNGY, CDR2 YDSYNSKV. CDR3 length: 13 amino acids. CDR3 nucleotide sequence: TGTGCCACCTGGGTCTGTTGTTATTATAAGAAACTCTTT. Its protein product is CATWVCCYYKKLF.

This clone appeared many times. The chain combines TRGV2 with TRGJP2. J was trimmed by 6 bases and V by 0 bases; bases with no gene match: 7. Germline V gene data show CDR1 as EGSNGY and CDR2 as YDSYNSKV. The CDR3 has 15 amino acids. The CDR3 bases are TGTGCCACCTGGGACGGGCCGTTTGGTGATTGGATCAAGACGTTT. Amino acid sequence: CATWDGPFGDWIKTF.

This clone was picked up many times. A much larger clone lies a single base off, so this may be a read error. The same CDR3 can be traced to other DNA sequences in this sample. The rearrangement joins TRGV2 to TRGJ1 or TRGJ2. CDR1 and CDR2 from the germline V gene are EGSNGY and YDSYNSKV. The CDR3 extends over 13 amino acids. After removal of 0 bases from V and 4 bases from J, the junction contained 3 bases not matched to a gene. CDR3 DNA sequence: TGTGCCACCTGGGACGGGCGCTATTATAAGAAACTCTTT. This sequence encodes CATWDGRYYKKLF.

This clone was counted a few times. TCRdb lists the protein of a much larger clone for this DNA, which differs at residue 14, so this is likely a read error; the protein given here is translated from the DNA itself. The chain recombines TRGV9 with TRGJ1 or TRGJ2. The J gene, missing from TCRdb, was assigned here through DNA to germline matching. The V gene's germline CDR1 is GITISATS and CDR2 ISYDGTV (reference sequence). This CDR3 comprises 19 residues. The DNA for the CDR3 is TGTGCCTTGTGGGAGGTGCACGCCTACTACTTGCAGAATTGTTATAAGAAACTCTTT. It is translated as CALWEVHAYYLQNCYKKLF.

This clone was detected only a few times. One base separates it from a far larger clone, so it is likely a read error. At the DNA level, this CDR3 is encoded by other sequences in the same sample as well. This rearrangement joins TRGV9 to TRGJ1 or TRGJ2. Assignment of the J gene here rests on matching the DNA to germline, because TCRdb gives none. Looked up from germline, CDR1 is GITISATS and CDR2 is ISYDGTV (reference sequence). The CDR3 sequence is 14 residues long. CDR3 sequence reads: CALWDPFNYYKKLF. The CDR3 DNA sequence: TGCGCCTTGTGGGACCCCTTTAATTATTATAAGAAACTCTTT.

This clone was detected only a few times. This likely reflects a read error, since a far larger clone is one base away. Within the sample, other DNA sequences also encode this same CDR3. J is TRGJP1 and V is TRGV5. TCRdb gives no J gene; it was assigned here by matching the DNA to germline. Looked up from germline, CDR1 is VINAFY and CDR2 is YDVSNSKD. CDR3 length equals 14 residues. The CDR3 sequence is CATWDRTTGWFKIF. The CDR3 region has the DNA TGTGCCACCTGGGACAGGACCACCGGTTGGTTCAAGATATTT.

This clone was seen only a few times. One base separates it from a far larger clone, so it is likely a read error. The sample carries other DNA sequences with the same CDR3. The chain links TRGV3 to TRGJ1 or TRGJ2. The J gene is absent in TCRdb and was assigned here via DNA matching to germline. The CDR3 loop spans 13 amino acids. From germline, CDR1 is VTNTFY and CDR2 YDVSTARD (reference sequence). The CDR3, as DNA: TGTGCCACTTGGGACAGGCCACGCTTTAAGAAACTCTTT. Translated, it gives CATWDRPRFKKLF.

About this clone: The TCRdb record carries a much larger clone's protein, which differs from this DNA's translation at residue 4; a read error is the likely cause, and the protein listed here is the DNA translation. CDR3 DNA: TGTGCCTTGTTGGACCTGCAAGAGGTAGTGTTGGGCAAAAAAATCAAGGTATTT. It codes for CALLDLQEVVLGKKIKVF. The V and J genes are TRGV9 and TRGJP. The J gene is not listed in TCRdb, so it was assigned here from a DNA match to germline. The junction had 19 bases not matched to a gene; V was cut back by 8 bases and J by 9 bases. The CDR3 is 18 residues long. Germline V gene lookup returns CDR1 GITISATS and CDR2 ISYDGTV (reference sequence).

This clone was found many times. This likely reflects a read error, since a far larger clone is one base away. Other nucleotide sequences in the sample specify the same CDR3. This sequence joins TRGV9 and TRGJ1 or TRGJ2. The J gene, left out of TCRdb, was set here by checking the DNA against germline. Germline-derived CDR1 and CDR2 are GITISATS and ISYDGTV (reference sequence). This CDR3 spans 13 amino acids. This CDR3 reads CALWEPSYYKKLF. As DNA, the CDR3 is TGTGCCCTGTGGGAGCCGTCTTATTATAAGAAACTCTTT.